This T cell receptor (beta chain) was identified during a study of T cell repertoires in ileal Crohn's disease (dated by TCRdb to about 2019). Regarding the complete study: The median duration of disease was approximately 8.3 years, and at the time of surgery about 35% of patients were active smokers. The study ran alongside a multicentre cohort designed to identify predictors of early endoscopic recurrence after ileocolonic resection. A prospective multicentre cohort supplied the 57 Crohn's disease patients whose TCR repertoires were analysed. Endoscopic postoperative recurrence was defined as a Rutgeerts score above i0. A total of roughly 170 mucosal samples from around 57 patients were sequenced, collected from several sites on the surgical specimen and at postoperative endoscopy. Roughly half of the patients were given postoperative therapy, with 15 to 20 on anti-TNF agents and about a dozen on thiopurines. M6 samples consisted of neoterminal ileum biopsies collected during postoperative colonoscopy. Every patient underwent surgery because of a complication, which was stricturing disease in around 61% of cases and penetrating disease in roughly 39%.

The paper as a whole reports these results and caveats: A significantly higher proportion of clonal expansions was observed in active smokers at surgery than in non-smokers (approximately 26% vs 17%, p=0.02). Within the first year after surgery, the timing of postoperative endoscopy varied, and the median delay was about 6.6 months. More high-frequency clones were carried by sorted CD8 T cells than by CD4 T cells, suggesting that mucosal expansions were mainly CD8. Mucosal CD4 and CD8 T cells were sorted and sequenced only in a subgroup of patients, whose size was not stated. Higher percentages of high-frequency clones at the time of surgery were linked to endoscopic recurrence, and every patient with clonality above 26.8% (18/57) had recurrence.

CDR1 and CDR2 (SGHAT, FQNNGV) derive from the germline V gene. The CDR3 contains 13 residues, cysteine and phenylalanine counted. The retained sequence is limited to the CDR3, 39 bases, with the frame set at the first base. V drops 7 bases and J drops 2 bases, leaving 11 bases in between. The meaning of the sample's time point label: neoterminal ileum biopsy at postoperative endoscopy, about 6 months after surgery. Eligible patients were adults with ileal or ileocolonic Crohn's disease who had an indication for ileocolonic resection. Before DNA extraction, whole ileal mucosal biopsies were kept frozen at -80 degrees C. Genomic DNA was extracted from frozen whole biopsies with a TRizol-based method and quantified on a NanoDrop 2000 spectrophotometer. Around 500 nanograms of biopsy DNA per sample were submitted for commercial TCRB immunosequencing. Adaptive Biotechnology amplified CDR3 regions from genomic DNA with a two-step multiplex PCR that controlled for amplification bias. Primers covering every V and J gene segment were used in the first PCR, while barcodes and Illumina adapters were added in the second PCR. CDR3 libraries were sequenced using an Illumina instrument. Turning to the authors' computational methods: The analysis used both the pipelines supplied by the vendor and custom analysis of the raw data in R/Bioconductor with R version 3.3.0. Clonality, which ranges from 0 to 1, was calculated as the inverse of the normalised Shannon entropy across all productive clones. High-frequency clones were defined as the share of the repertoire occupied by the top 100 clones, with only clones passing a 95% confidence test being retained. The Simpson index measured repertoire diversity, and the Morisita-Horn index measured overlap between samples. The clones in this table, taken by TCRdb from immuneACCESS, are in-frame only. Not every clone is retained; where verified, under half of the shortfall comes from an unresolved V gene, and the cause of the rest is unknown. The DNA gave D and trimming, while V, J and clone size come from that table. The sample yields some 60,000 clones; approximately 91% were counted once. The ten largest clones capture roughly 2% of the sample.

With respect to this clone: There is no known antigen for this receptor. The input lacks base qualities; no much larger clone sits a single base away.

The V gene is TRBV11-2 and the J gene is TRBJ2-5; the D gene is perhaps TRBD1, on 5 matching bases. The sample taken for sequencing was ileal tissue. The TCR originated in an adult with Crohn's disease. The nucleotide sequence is TGTGCCAGCACTTGGGGCGCACAAGAGACCCAGTACTTC. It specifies CASTWGAQETQYF.